This T cell receptor beta chain stems from a study of beta chain features in type 1 diabetes. There are 14 residues in the CDR3. Germline assignment: CDR1 ENHRY and CDR2 SYGVKD. V was pared by 10 bases and J by 7 bases, with 15 bases of the junction left unmatched. Whole-study results and caveats: Cells with high TCR expression could be over-represented by cDNA sequencing. Within patients, naive, central memory and Treg TCRB repertoires seemed more similar than within healthy donors. Insertion counts at VDJ junctions were lower in type 1 diabetes patients, who also showed more deletions there.

All of the isolated RNA was reverse transcribed, so expressed TCRB transcripts were sequenced. Some clones are missing from TCRdb's copy, which holds only in-frame ones; the method was immunoSEQ multiplex PCR. The table includes over 500,000 clones, about 16% detected once. This clone was detected only a few times. Antigen specificity is unknown. The receptor was isolated from a man younger than 30 in good health. The chain is built from TRBV10-3 and TRBJ2-7, with TRBD2 identical over 8 bases. Sample: naive CD4+ T cells from blood. CDR3 in amino acids: CATASGSGMVEQYF. The CDR3 DNA is TGTGCCACCGCGAGCGGGAGCGGGATGGTTGAGCAGTACTTC.